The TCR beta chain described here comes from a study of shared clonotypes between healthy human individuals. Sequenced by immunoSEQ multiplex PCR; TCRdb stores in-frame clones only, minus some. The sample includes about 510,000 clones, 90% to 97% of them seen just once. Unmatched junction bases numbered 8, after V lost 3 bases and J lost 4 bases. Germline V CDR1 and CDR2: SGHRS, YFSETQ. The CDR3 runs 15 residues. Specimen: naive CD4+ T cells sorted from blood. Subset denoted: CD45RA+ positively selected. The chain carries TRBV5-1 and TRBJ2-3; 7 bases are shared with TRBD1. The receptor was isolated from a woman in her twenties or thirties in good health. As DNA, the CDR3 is TGCGCCAGCAGCTCTAACGGACAGGTTGCAGATACGCAGTATTTT. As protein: CASSSNGQVADTQYF. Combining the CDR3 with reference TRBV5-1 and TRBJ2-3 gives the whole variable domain KAGVTQTPRYLIKTRGQQVTLSCSPISGHRSVSWYQQTPGQGLQFLFEYFSETQRNKGNFPGRFSGRQFSNSRSEMNVSTLELGDSALYLCASSSNGQVADTQYFGPGTRLTVL.